The clone carrying this TCR beta chain occurred many times. Its antigen is unknown. This record comes from a study of T cells after yellow fever vaccination. The wider study: Preparing low-cell-number fractions relied on SMART-Seq v4 Ultra Low Input. Study conclusions and caveats: Among primary-vaccination clones, most reappeared after the booster, at about 95% for CD4 and approximately 90% for CD8.

Germline V gives CDR1 MNHEY, CDR2 SVGEGT. Losses at the gene ends were 2 bases for V and 8 bases for J; bases not matched to a gene: 12. The CDR3 has 19 residues. Each CDR3 protein gets one entry after TCRdb re-called the 5' RACE reads with MiXCR. Here the sample spans some 350,000 distinct CDR3 sequences, 6.2% being singletons. The V call is TRBV6-2 or TRBV6-3, the J call TRBJ2-2; 15 bases map to TRBD2. The receptor was derived from a young man who received the YFV17D yellow fever vaccine. This material consisted of PBMCs, taken 5 days after the yellow fever booster vaccination. This chain's CDR3 is CASSYLPGLAGGLTGELFF. The CDR3 region has the DNA TGTGCCAGCAGTTACCTCCCTGGACTAGCGGGAGGGCTAACGGGGGAGCTGTTTTTT.